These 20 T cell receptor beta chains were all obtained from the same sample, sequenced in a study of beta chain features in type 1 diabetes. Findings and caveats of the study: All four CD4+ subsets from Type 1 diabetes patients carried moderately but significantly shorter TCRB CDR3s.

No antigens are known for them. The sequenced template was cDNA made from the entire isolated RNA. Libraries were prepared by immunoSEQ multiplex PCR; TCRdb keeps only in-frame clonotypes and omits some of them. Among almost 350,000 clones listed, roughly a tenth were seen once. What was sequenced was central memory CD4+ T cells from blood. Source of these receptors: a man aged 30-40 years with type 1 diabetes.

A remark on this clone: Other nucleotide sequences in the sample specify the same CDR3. The CDR3 bases are TGCGCCAGCAGCTTGGCCCGGGACAGGGGCACAGATACGCAGTATTTT. Encoded protein: CASSLARDRGTDTQYF. The chain is built from TRBV5-1 and TRBJ2-3; TRBD1 matches 9 bases. With V trimmed by 0 bases and J by 1 base, 3 bases remained unmatched. Per germline, CDR1 SGHRS and CDR2 YFSETQ. The CDR3 runs to 16 residues. Variable domain in full (rest from reference TRBV5-1 and TRBJ2-3): KAGVTQTPRYLIKTRGQQVTLSCSPISGHRSVSWYQQTPGQGLQFLFEYFSETQRNKGNFPGRFSGRQFSNSRSEMNVSTLELGDSALYLCASSLARDRGTDTQYFGPGTRLTVL.

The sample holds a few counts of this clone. DNA of the CDR3: TGTGCCAGCAGTTACGGACACCATGGCTACACCTTC. The encoded protein is CASSYGHHGYTF. The genes are TRBV28 and TRBJ1-2, with D perhaps TRBD1 (5 bases). The CDR3 has 12 residues. Germline V CDR1 and CDR2: MDHEN, SYDVKM. Trimming shortened V by 4 bases and J by 6 bases, and 9 bases separated the two germline ends.

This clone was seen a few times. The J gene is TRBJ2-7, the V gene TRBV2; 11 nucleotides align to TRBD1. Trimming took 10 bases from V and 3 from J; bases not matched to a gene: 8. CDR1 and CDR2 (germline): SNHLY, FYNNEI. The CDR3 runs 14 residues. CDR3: CATDPGTGGYEQYF. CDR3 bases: TGTGCCACTGATCCAGGGACAGGGGGCTACGAGCAGTACTTC. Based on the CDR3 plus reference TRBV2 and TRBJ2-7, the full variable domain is EPEVTQTPSHQVTQMGQEVILRCVPISNHLYFYWYRQILGQKVEFLVSFYNNEISEKSEIFDDQFSVERPDGSNFTLKIRSTKLEDSAMYFCATDPGTGGYEQYFGPGTRLTVT.

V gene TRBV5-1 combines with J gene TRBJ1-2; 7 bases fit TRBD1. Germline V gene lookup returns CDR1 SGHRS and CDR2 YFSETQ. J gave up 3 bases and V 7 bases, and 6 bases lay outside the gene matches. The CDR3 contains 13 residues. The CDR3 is CASSVTGDYGYTF. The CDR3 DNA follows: TGCGCCAGCTCCGTCACAGGGGACTATGGCTACACCTTC.

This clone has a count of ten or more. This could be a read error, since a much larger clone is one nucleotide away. The CDR3 here is CASSFEETQYF. Written as DNA, the CDR3 is TGTGCCAGCAGCTTTGAAGAGACCCAGTACTTC. This sequence joins TRBV5-6 and TRBJ2-5; D gene unclear. Trimming removed 2 bases at V and 3 bases at J, with 2 bases between. The CDR3 runs 11 residues. Germline CDR1 reads SGHDT; CDR2 reads YYEEEE.

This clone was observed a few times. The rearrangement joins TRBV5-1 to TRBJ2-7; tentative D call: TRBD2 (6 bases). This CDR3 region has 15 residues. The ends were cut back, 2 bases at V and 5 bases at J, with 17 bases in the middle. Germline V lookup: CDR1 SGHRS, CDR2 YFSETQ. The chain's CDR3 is CASSFSIGGVHEQYF. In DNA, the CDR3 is TGCGCCAGCAGCTTTTCGATCGGGGGAGTCCACGAGCAGTACTTC.

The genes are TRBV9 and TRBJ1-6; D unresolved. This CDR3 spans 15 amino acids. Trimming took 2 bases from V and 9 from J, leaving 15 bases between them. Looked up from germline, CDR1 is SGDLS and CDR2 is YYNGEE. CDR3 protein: CASSVRTGNGSPLHF. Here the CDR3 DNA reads TGTGCCAGCAGCGTCCGGACGGGCAATGGTTCACCCCTCCACTTT.

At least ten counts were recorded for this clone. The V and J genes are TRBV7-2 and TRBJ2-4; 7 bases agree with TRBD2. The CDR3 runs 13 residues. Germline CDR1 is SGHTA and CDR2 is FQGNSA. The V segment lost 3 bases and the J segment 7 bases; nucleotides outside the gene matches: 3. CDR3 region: CASSLGGWNIQYF. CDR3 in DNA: TGTGCCAGCAGCTTGGGAGGGTGGAACATTCAGTACTTC.

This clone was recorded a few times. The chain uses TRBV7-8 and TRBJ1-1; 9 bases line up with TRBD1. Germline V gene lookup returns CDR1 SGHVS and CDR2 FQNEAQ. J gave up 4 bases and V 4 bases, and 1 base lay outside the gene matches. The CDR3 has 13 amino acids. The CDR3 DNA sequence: TGTGCCAGCAGCTCGGACAGGGGCACTGAAGCTTTCTTT. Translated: CASSSDRGTEAFF.

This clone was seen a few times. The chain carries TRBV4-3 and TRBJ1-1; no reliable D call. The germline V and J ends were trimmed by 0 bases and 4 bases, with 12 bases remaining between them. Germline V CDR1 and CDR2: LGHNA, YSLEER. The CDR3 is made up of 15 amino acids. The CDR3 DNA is TGCGCCAGCAGCCAAGAATTCCCCTTCGGCACTGAAGCTTTCTTT. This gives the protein CASSQEFPFGTEAFF.

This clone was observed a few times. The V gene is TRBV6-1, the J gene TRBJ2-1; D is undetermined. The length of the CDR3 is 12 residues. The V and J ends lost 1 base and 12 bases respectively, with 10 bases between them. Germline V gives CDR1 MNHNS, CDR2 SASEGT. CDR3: CASSEDRLVQFF. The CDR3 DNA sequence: TGTGCCAGCAGTGAAGACAGATTAGTGCAGTTCTTC.

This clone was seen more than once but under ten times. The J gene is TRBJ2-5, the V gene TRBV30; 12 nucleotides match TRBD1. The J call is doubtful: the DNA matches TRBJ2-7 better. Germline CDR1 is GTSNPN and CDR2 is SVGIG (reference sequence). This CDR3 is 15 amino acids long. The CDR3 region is CAWSVGTGGENEQYF. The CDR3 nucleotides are TGTGCCTGGAGTGTTGGGACAGGGGGCGAGAACGAGCAGTACTTC.

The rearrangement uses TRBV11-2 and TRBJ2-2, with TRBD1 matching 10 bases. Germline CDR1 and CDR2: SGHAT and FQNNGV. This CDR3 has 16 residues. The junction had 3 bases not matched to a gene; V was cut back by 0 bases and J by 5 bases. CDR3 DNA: TGTGCCAGCAGCTTAGATGGGACAGGGGTAACCGGGGAGCTGTTTTTT. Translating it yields CASSLDGTGVTGELFF.

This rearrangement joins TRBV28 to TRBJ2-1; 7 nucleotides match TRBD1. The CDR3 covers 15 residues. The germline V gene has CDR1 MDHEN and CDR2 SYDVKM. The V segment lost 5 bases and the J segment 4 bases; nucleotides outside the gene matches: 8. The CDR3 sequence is CASSPPGQTYNEQFF. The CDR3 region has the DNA TGTGCCAGCAGTCCCCCGGGACAGACTTACAATGAGCAGTTCTTC.

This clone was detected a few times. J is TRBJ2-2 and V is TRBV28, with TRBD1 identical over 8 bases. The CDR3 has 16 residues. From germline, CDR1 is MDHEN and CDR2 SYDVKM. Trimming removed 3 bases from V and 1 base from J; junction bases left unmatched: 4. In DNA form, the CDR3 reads TGTGCCAGCAGTTTTAACAGGGGGATGAACACCGGGGAGCTGTTTTTT. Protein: CASSFNRGMNTGELFF.

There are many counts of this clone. The CDR3 spells CASSFQQGGSSGANVLTF. The CDR3 nucleotides read TGTGCCAGCAGTTTCCAGCAGGGTGGGTCCTCTGGGGCCAACGTCCTGACTTTC. The chain recombines TRBV28 with TRBJ2-6; perhaps TRBD1 as D (5 bases). The germline V gene has CDR1 MDHEN and CDR2 SYDVKM. With 3 bases removed from V and 0 bases from J, the gap between germline ends came to 15 bases. The CDR3 covers 18 residues.

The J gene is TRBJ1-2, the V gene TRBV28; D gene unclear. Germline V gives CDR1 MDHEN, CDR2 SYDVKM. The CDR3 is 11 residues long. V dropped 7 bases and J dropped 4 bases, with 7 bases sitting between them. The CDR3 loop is CASTQSYGYTF. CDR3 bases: TGTGCCAGCACCCAGTCCTATGGCTACACCTTC.

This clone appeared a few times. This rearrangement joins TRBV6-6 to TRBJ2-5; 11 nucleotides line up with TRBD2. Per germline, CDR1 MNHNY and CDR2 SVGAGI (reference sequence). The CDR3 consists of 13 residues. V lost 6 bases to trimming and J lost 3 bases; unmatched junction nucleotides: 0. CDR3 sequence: CASRLAGEETQYF. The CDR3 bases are TGTGCCAGCAGACTAGCGGGGGAAGAGACCCAGTACTTC.

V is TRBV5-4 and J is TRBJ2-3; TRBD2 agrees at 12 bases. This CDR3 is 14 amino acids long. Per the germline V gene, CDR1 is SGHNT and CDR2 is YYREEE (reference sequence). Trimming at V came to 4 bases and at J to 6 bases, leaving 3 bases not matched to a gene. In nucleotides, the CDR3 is TGTGCCAGCAGCGGACTAGCGGGGTCGGATACGCAGTATTTT. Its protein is CASSGLAGSDTQYF.

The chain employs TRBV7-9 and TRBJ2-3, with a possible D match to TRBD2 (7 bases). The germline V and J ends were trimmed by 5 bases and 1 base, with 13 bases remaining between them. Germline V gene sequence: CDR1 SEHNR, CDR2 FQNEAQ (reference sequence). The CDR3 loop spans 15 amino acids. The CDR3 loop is CASSPEGGGTDTQYF. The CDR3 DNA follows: TGTGCCAGCAGCCCAGAGGGGGGGGGCACAGATACGCAGTATTTT.